This T cell receptor (beta chain) was sequenced in a study of lymphopenia after photon versus proton radiotherapy (dated by TCRdb to between 2018 and 2021). A note on the overall study: In patients with gastrointestinal tumors who developed high-grade lymphopenia, the study compared the immunological effects of photon radiation therapy with those of proton radiation therapy. The roughly 18 patients in the cohort had gastrointestinal tumors, were treated with either photon or proton therapy, and subsequently developed lymphopenia. The goal of the study was to describe how the two radiation modalities differ in their effects on the immune system.

Here is what the overall study found, with its caveats: Relative stability during treatment was observed in proton-treated patients, whereas loss of naive T cells and TCR diversity and gain of effector/memory populations were observed in photon-treated patients. The survival association was examined only in patients who died, and the authors described better survival with proton therapy as a possibility, not as a demonstrated result. After the lymphocyte count nadir, repertoires from photon-treated patients showed oligoclonal expansion, particularly of CD8+ Temra cells, and this expansion drove the decline in diversity. Across the cohort, a larger post-nadir drop in TCR diversity was inversely correlated with overall survival time among patients who died.

The CDR3, from cysteine to phenylalanine, totals 14 residues. Just the 42-base CDR3 DNA is kept, in frame starting at base 1. The CDR1 and CDR2 encoded by the germline V gene (reference sequence) are SGHNT and YYREEE. The germline ends are 15 bases apart after V is trimmed by 3 bases and J by 5 bases. The library was made by the immunoSEQ multiplex PCR assay. T cell repertoires were profiled by deep sequencing of rearranged TCR beta loci, alongside multiparametric flow cytometry. The immuneACCESS repertoire file appears here via TCRdb, limited to in-frame rearrangements. These files lack a portion of the clones; in checked studies, under half of the deficit traces to unresolved V genes, and the cause of the others is not known. The sample contains roughly 40,000 clones, about 80% of them found a single time. Over 20% of the sample is held by the ten biggest clonotypes. Note on this clone: Its recognized antigen is unknown. No much larger clone is present one base from it, and per-base qualities are unavailable.

The sequence is built from TRBV5-4 and TRBJ2-7, with a tentative D gene TRBD2 over 5 matching bases. Material: peripheral blood, obtained from a patient treated with proton-based radiotherapy. The source of this sequence is a woman aged 70-85 years with pancreatic cancer. The DNA reads as follows: TGTGCCAGCAGCTGGGCCGGGGAGCAGAACGAGCAGTACTTC. This is translated as CASSWAGEQNEQYF.